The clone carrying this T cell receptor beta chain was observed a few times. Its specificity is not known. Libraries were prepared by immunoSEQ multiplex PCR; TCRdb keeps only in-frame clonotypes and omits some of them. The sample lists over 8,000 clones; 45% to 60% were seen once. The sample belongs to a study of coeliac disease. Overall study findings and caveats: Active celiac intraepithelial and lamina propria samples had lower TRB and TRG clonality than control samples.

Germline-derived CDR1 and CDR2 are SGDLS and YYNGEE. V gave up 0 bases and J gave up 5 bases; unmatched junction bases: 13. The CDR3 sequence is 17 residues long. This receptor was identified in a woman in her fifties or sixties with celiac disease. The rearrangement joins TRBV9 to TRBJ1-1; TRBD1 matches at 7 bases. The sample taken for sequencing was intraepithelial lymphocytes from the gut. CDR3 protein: CASSVAQTGPSETEAFF. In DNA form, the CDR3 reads TGTGCCAGCAGCGTAGCCCAGACAGGGCCGAGTGAAACTGAAGCTTTCTTT.